Each of the 22 T cell receptor beta chains below was sequenced from the same sample in a study of regulatory T cells in long-lasting Graves disease. Assembly of TCR beta libraries relied on iRepertoire HTBI primers together with Arm-PCR of CDR3 regions. TCRdb called the multiplex PCR reads again in MiXCR, with one record for every CDR3 protein. The table lists 350,000 to 450,000 distinct CDR3 sequences, about a sixth of them singletons. The time point is: newly diagnosed GD, antithyroid drugs for less than 3 months. Extracted PBMC RNA gave rise to the TCR library. These sequences were also reported in another study, on T cells in Graves' hyperthyroidism and ophthalmopathy.

The sample consisted of peripheral blood mononuclear cells (PBMCs), taken at new diagnosis, from a patient treated with antithyroid drugs. Receptors were obtained from a man between 35 and 55 years old with Graves disease.

J is TRBJ2-7 and V is TRBV28; TRBD1 matches at 7 bases. Germline V gives CDR1 MDHEN, CDR2 SYDVKM. V trimming: 7 bases; J trimming: 1 base; junction bases outside the gene matches: 7. The CDR3 has 14 amino acids. CDR3 protein: CASTPGQTSYEQYF. The CDR3 DNA follows: TGTGCCAGCACCCCGGGACAGACATCCTACGAGCAGTACTTC.

A few counts support this clonotype. The chain couples TRBV7-2 to TRBJ1-2, with TRBD1 as a possible D gene (6 bases). Deletions cut 1 base from V and 4 bases from J, with 16 bases between. Looked up from germline, CDR1 is SGHTA and CDR2 is FQGNSA. The CDR3 has 16 residues. CDR3 DNA: TGTGCCAGCAGCTTAGAGTGGGGGGGCTCAAGCTATGGCTACACCTTC. This gives the protein CASSLEWGGSSYGYTF.

This clonotype was seen more than once but under ten times. The CDR3, as DNA: TGTGCCAGCAGCAAGACTTTGGGCTCCTACGAGCAGTACTTC. Protein sequence: CASSKTLGSYEQYF. The V call is TRBV28, the J call TRBJ2-7; D is unresolved. Per the germline V gene, CDR1 is MDHEN and CDR2 is SYDVKM. The CDR3 contains 14 residues. V shed 6 bases and J shed 0 bases, with 12 bases lying between them.

This clonotype was detected a few times. V is TRBV3-1 and J is TRBJ1-3; 8 bases line up with TRBD1. This CDR3 spans 15 amino acids. After removal of 3 bases from V and 4 bases from J, the junction contained 5 bases not matched to a gene. Germline CDR1 is LGHDT and CDR2 is YNNKEL (reference sequence). CDR3 sequence reads: CASSHRQGTGNTIYF. CDR3 nucleotide sequence: TGTGCCAGCAGCCACCGACAGGGGACCGGAAACACCATATATTTT.

This clonotype was picked up a small number of times. V and J are TRBV5-1 and TRBJ1-4; D might be TRBD1 (6 bases). V was shortened by 4 bases and J by 8 bases, with 18 bases between the two germline ends. The CDR3 is 15 residues long. Germline V gene data show CDR1 as SGHRS and CDR2 as YFSETQ. In DNA, the CDR3 is TGCGCCAGCAGCCCGAAGGGGGGACGAGGAGAAAAACTGTTTTTT. Translation gives CASSPKGGRGEKLFF.

This clonotype was seen repeatedly, ten times or more. The chain couples TRBV2 to TRBJ2-1; the D call may be TRBD1 or TRBD2 (5 bases each). This CDR3 spans 15 amino acids. Per germline, CDR1 SNHLY and CDR2 FYNNEI. The V end lost 8 bases, the J end lost 2 bases, and 16 bases lay between the germline ends. The CDR3 DNA follows: TGTGCCAGCGGTCCCGGGGCTCCGACCTACAATGAGCAGTTCTTC. It encodes CASGPGAPTYNEQFF.

This rearrangement joins TRBV2 to TRBJ2-5; a possible D gene is TRBD1 (5 bases). The CDR3 spans 15 residues. Germline CDR1 is SNHLY and CDR2 is FYNNEI. The V end lost 6 bases, the J end lost 5 bases, and 19 bases lay between the germline ends. The CDR3 nucleotides are TGTGCCAGCAGCTTGGCCGAAGGGGCCGTGGAGACCCAGTACTTC. Translation gives CASSLAEGAVETQYF.

The genes are TRBV7-9 and TRBJ2-1; 7 bases agree with TRBD2. Germline CDR1 SEHNR, CDR2 FQNEAQ (reference sequence). This CDR3 has 15 amino acids. J lost 2 bases, V lost 5 bases, and 6 bases had no gene match. DNA of the CDR3: TGTGCCAGCAGCCCCCTAGCGGTACCCTACAATGAGCAGTTCTTC. This sequence encodes CASSPLAVPYNEQFF.

This clonotype was observed at least ten times. CDR3 in amino acids: CASSHTSGGYNEQFF. DNA for the CDR3: TGTGCCAGCAGTCACACTAGCGGGGGGTACAATGAGCAGTTCTTC. The J gene is TRBJ2-1, the V gene TRBV28; TRBD2 aligns across 12 bases. Germline CDR1 is MDHEN and CDR2 is SYDVKM. The CDR3 contains 15 residues. The ends lost 5 bases at V and 4 bases at J; junction bases unmatched: 3.

Many counts were recorded for this clonotype. V and J are TRBV7-3 and TRBJ2-3; 7 bases are shared with TRBD1. Germline V CDR1 and CDR2: SGHTA, FQGTGA. The CDR3 runs 16 residues. V gave up 0 bases and J gave up 4 bases; unmatched junction bases: 7. As DNA, the CDR3 is TGTGCCAGCAGCTTAACGCCGGGACAGTTCTCAGATACGCAGTATTTT. Translating it yields CASSLTPGQFSDTQYF.

This clonotype was counted many times. In DNA, the CDR3 is TGTGCCAGCAGTTCTTATGGCAGGGCCGAGCAGTACTTC. This codes for CASSSYGRAEQYF. This rearrangement joins TRBV12-3 or TRBV12-4 to TRBJ2-7; tentatively, D is TRBD1 (5 bases). The CDR3 extends over 13 amino acids. Deletions cut 4 bases from V and 6 bases from J, with 13 bases between.

This clonotype was seen repeatedly, ten times or more. The chain combines TRBV30 with TRBJ1-5; no firm D call. Germline V gives CDR1 GTSNPN, CDR2 SVGIG (reference sequence). The CDR3 is 13 amino acids. Trimming removed 0 bases at V and 1 base at J, with 4 bases between. In DNA, the CDR3 is TGTGCCTGGAGTGTAGGGAGCAATCAGCCCCAGCATTTT. Protein: CAWSVGSNQPQHF.

The V and J genes are TRBV2 and TRBJ2-2; 14 positions match TRBD2. The CDR3 covers 17 residues. V was clipped by 8 bases and J by 1 base; unmatched bases: 6. Looked up from germline, CDR1 is SNHLY and CDR2 is FYNNEI. CDR3 DNA sequence: TGTGCCAGCCAGGGACTAGCGGGAGTCTGGAACACCGGGGAGCTGTTTTTT. This translates into CASQGLAGVWNTGELFF.

This clonotype was counted many times. The rearrangement links TRBV20-1 to TRBJ1-5, with D possibly being TRBD1 (6 bases). V dropped 3 bases and J dropped 6 bases, with 12 bases sitting between them. The CDR3 is 13 residues long. Germline CDR1 and CDR2: DFQATT and SNEGSKA (reference sequence). The CDR3 is CSASWGGAQPQHF. In nucleotides, the CDR3 is TGCAGTGCTAGTTGGGGGGGGGCTCAGCCCCAGCATTTT.

This clonotype was observed a handful of times. As DNA, the CDR3 is TGTGCCAGCTCAACTTACGGGATTAAGTACTTC. Its translation: CASSTYGIKYF. The V gene is TRBV18, the J gene TRBJ2-5, with D maybe TRBD2 (5 bases). This CDR3 comprises 11 residues. With 5 bases removed from V and 12 bases from J, the gap between germline ends came to 13 bases. Looked up from germline, CDR1 is KGHSH and CDR2 is LQKENI.

This clonotype was picked up many times. This chain links TRBV5-1 with TRBJ2-3; D gene uncertain. V was cut by 3 bases and J by 3 bases, with 8 bases left in between. The CDR3 consists of 13 residues. Germline V CDR1 and CDR2: SGHRS, YFSETQ. In DNA, the CDR3 is TGCGCCAGCAGCTCGCTCGGGACAGATACGCAGTATTTT. Translation gives CASSSLGTDTQYF.

This clonotype was counted at least ten times. V and J are TRBV19 and TRBJ1-1, with 7 bases lining up with TRBD1. The trim removed 3 bases at V and 0 bases at J, leaving 7 bases unmatched. The length of the CDR3 is 16 residues. In germline, CDR1 is LNHDA, CDR2 SQIVND (reference sequence). CDR3 DNA sequence: TGTGCCAGTAGTATCCGACAGGGAAGGTTGAACACTGAAGCTTTCTTT. This gives the protein CASSIRQGRLNTEAFF.

V is TRBV9 and J is TRBJ2-1; D is unclear. V was shortened by 0 bases and J by 8 bases, with 15 bases between the two germline ends. This CDR3 has 15 residues. Germline CDR1 is SGDLS and CDR2 is YYNGEE. CDR3 amino acids: CASSVEGSPGYEQFF. Written as DNA, the CDR3 is TGTGCCAGCAGCGTAGAGGGCTCCCCTGGATATGAGCAGTTCTTC.

V usage is TRBV12-5 and J usage is TRBJ1-5; the match to TRBD1 covers 7 bases. The CDR3 contains 15 residues. Germline loops: CDR1 LGHNT, CDR2 FRNRAP. Trimming at V came to 6 bases and at J to 4 bases, leaving 9 bases not matched to a gene. CDR3 loop: CASGRDSPQNQPQHF. CDR3 coding DNA: TGTGCTAGTGGCCGGGACAGCCCTCAAAATCAGCCCCAGCATTTT. The full variable domain, with the rest looked up from reference TRBV12-5 and TRBJ1-5, is DARVTQTPRHKVTEMGQEVTMRCQPILGHNTVFWYRQTMMQGLELLAYFRNRAPLDDSGMPKDRFSAEMPDATLATLKIQPSEPRDSAVYFCASGRDSPQNQPQHFGDGTRLSIL.

This clonotype was seen at least ten times. This chain uses TRBV15 with TRBJ2-7; 8 nucleotides agree with TRBD1. The germline gives CDR1 LNHNV, CDR2 YYDKDF (reference sequence). V dropped 5 bases and J dropped 2; count of bases not matched to a gene: 8. CDR3 length equals 15 residues. The CDR3 sequence: CATSRGQGTTYEQYF. The CDR3 DNA follows: TGTGCCACCAGCCGAGGACAGGGAACAACCTACGAGCAGTACTTC.

On this clonotype: A much more abundant neighbour one base away suggests this may be a read error. This chain joins TRBV12-3 or TRBV12-4 and TRBJ2-7, with TRBD1 matching 8 bases. V trimming: 5 bases; J trimming: 2 bases; junction bases outside the gene matches: 8. This CDR3 region has 15 residues. This CDR3 is CASSESNRGAYEQYF. In DNA form, the CDR3 reads TGTGCCAGCAGTGAGTCTAACAGGGGGGCCTACGAGCAGTACTTC.

The sample holds a few counts of this clonotype. The chain uses TRBV30 and TRBJ2-5; 8 bases line up with TRBD2. This CDR3 comprises 11 residues. V lost 4 bases to trimming and J lost 7 bases; unmatched junction nucleotides: 2. Germline-derived CDR1 and CDR2 are GTSNPN and SVGIG (reference sequence). The CDR3 sequence: CAWTAGGTQYF. CDR3 DNA sequence: TGTGCCTGGACGGCGGGGGGGACCCAGTACTTC.